In this sample, the clone carrying this T cell receptor beta chain turned up a few times. The antigen is undetermined. TCRdb itself ran the RT-PCR reads through MiXCR, one entry per CDR3 protein. The sample lists roughly 500,000 distinct CDR3 sequences; 25% were seen once. The data derive from a study of response to subunit inactivated influenza vaccine. Study-wide results and caveats: That few new T cells are recruited by each seasonal influenza vaccination was the authors' suggestion.

The V and J ends lost 2 bases and 0 bases respectively, with 11 bases between them. The germline V gene encodes CDR1 SGHRS and CDR2 YFSETQ. This CDR3 comprises 15 residues. The chain recombines TRBV5-1 with TRBJ2-5, with D maybe TRBD2 (5 bases). This specimen consisted of CD4+ T cells sorted from PBMCs, obtained less than 6 days after vaccination. The sequence came from a man aged 45-60 years who received an inactivated influenza vaccine. CDR3 coding DNA: TGCGCCAGCAGCTTTAGCCTCGGGGACCAAGAGACCCAGTACTTC. This gives the protein CASSFSLGDQETQYF.